This TCR beta chain emerged from a study of OX40 agonist ivuxolimab in advanced cancers. Study-level background: Ivuxolimab was an agonistic, fully human IgG2 monoclonal antibody directed against OX40 (CD134), a costimulatory receptor. Three dose-escalation patients achieved partial responses, one with hepatocellular carcinoma and two with cutaneous melanoma. Peripheral TCRbeta sequencing was intended to test whether TCR sequence diversity was altered and clonal T-cell expansion was caused by ivuxolimab. Of the approximately 50 dose-escalation patients, hepatocellular carcinoma was present in about 20, melanoma in about 15, renal cell carcinoma in 9 and head and neck cancer in 9. Patients were allowed to have had prior anti-PD-1, anti-PD-L1 or anti-CTLA-4 therapy, and around two fifths of the dose-escalation patients had been treated with checkpoint inhibitors. A male proportion of roughly 80% and a mean age of about 60 years, ranging from 23 to 79, were recorded for the dose-escalation cohort. Intravenous ivuxolimab was administered to patients every 2 weeks at six dose levels: 0.01, 0.1, 0.3, 1.5, 3 and 10 mg/kg. The paper covers the monotherapy dose-escalation part of the phase I ivuxolimab trial, which included N ≈ 57 patients.

For sequencing of the TCRbeta CDR3 region, genomic DNA was extracted from the sorted cells. TCRbeta CDR3 regions were sequenced using the immunoSEQ Assay. Entries here come from immuneACCESS through TCRdb and include only in-frame sequences with V and J called. Some clones fail to appear in such tables; in the studies checked, an unresolved V gene covers under half of the shortfall, and the cause of the remainder is unknown. The sample table records tens of thousands of clones; about 85% of these occur just once. The top ten hold around 50% of the sample. The table lists this clone with a count of one. Its antigen has not been determined. No much larger clone exists at a distance of one base, and base qualities are not known. Summary of the overall study and its limitations: At doses of 0.1 to 3.0 mg/kg, clonal expansion of both CD4+ and CD8+ T cells in blood was seen between baseline and week 6. Low levels of normalized T-cell clonal expansion were also seen in some nonresponding patients. After ivuxolimab, more expanded clones were found on average in CD8+ T cells than in CD4+ T cells. In the 0.1-3.0 mg/kg groups, partial responders were among the patients with the lowest normalized peripheral clonal expansion, particularly in CD8+ T cells. Which antigens the clonally expanded peripheral T cells were specific for was not determined.

Patients with autoimmune disease history or receiving systemic immunosuppression were excluded from the trial. Peripheral blood for TCR sequencing was collected from all dose cohorts at baseline, on cycle 4 day 1, and on cycle 7 day 1. Samples were obtained from an open-label, multicenter, first-in-human phase I dose-escalation trial of ivuxolimab. Adults with locally advanced or metastatic head and neck squamous cell, hepatocellular, melanoma or renal cell carcinoma were enrolled in the trial. Before TCR sequencing, CD4+ T cells and CD8+ T cells were sorted from peripheral blood as separate populations. CDR1 and CDR2, looked up from the germline V gene, are MNHNS and SASEGT. The cysteine opens and the phenylalanine closes a CDR3 of 17 amino acids. CDR3 DNA only is kept here, 51 bases in frame from base 1. V loses 3 bases, J loses 0 bases, and the germline ends lie 17 bases apart.

This sequence uses TRBV6-1 and TRBJ1-2, with the identity of the D gene unclear. The origin of this receptor is an adult with an advanced solid tumor such as melanoma, head and neck, liver or kidney cancer. The sequences come from CD4+ or CD8+ T cells sorted from blood, collected in a trial of the OX40 agonist ivuxolimab. The DNA sequence is as follows: TGTGCCAGCAGTGATACTCTCCTCCTGGCCGCTAACTATGGCTACACCTTC. The encoded protein is CASSDTLLLAANYGYTF.